This T cell receptor (beta chain) was recorded in a study of shared clonotypes between healthy human individuals. Libraries were prepared by immunoSEQ multiplex PCR; TCRdb keeps only in-frame clonotypes and omits some of them. The sample has around 1.5 million clones, 95% to 99% seen once; the top ten hold roughly 0.45%. Whole-study findings and limits: Sorted-subset sequencing, rarefaction showed, was incomplete despite large depth. Naive CD4 clonotypes overlapped across several donors at about 5.2%.

As to this clone: Antigen: not known.

Trimming removed 1 base at V and 6 bases at J, with 15 bases between. Germline V gives CDR1 GTSNPN, CDR2 SVGIG (reference sequence). The CDR3 totals 14 residues. Sequenced: naive CD4+ T cells sorted from blood. Subset reported: CD45RA+ positively selected. This chain joins TRBV30 and TRBJ1-2; tentative D call: TRBD1 (6 bases). This clonotype originated in a young man in good health. The CDR3 protein is CAWSGDRWIHGYTF. The DNA of the CDR3 is TGTGCCTGGAGTGGAGACAGGTGGATACATGGCTACACCTTC. Complete variable domain (other parts from reference TRBV30 and TRBJ1-2): SQTIHQWPATLVQPVGSPLSLECTVEGTSNPNLYWYRQAAGRGLQLLFYSVGIGQISSEVPQNLSASRPQDRQFILSSKKLLLSDSGFYLCAWSGDRWIHGYTFGSGTRLTVV.